These 30 T cell receptor beta chains came from one sample sequenced in a study of cytomegalovirus exposure and HLA in healthy donors. With 60 Vbeta and 13 Jbeta primers, the PCR was carried out. Profiling relied on immunoSEQ multiplex PCR, and the TCRdb table lists in-frame clones only, not all of them. The sample contains tens of thousands of clones, approximately 80% of which appear only once. The sequenced sample consisted of PBMCs. The receptor source for this set is a female donor in good health and CMV-seronegative.

This clone was detected only a few times. The rearrangement links TRBV4-1 to TRBJ2-7; 11 bases are a match to TRBD2. This CDR3 spans 17 amino acids. CDR1 is MGHRA, CDR2 YSYEKL, per germline. After removal of 3 bases from V and 5 bases from J, the junction contained 12 bases not matched to a gene. The CDR3 sequence: CASSQALAGGLNHEQYF. The CDR3, as DNA: TGCGCCAGCAGCCAGGCGTTAGCGGGAGGGCTCAATCACGAGCAGTACTTC.

The J gene is TRBJ2-5, the V gene TRBV4-2, with TRBD2 matching 10 bases. Trimming at V came to 0 bases and at J to 4 bases, leaving 8 bases not matched to a gene. Germline CDR1 reads LGHNA; CDR2 reads YNFKEQ. CDR3 length: 17 amino acids. This CDR3 is CASSQDWERGGRETQYF. CDR3 DNA sequence: TGTGCCAGCAGCCAAGACTGGGAGCGGGGGGGACGAGAGACCCAGTACTTC.

The chain uses TRBV4-2 and TRBJ2-7; TRBD2 might be the D (6 bases). CDR3 length: 13 amino acids. V lost 4 bases to trimming and J lost 6 bases, with 13 bases between them. Germline V gives CDR1 LGHNA, CDR2 YNFKEQ. DNA of the CDR3: TGTGCCAGCAGCCGATTTTCTAGCGCCGAGCAGTACTTC. Its protein product is CASSRFSSAEQYF.

This clone came up a few times. The chain couples TRBV11-2 to TRBJ1-1; 8 bases map to TRBD1. Germline V gene data show CDR1 as SGHAT and CDR2 as FQNNGV. V shed 1 base and J 0 bases; nucleotides not matched to a gene: 10. The CDR3 sequence is 18 residues long. CDR3 nucleotide sequence: TGTGCCAGCAGCTTAGGGGGACAGGCCCCGAGGATGAACACTGAAGCTTTCTTT. It is translated as CASSLGGQAPRMNTEAFF.

The chain joins TRBV5-1 to TRBJ2-3; a possible D gene is TRBD2 (6 bases). CDR1 is SGHRS, CDR2 YFSETQ, per germline. This CDR3 contains 15 residues. Trimming shortened V by 6 bases and J by 0 bases, and 14 bases separated the two germline ends. The CDR3 DNA sequence: TGCGCCAGCAAGGAAGGCGGGATAAGCACAGATACGCAGTATTTT. Protein product: CASKEGGISTDTQYF.

The DNA for the CDR3 is TGTGCCAGCAGCTTGGAAATAGGGGCGGGGGATGGCTACACCTTC. Translation: CASSLEIGAGDGYTF. This chain uses TRBV5-8 with TRBJ1-2, with D possibly matching TRBD1 (5 bases). The V and J ends lost 0 bases and 6 bases respectively, with 15 bases between them. The germline V gene encodes CDR1 SGHTS and CDR2 YDEGEE. The CDR3 spans 15 residues.

This clone was observed a few times. V and J are TRBV13 and TRBJ2-3; D might be TRBD2 (6 bases). Trimming removed 3 bases from V and 0 bases from J, with 7 bases in between. This CDR3 has 14 amino acids. Germline V gene lookup returns CDR1 PRHDT and CDR2 FYEKMQ (reference sequence). The CDR3, as DNA: TGTGCCAGCAGCTTTAGCGGTAGCACAGATACGCAGTATTTT. Amino acids: CASSFSGSTDTQYF.

The rearrangement uses TRBV7-2 and TRBJ2-3, with D perhaps matching TRBD2 (6 bases). Germline lookup yields CDR1 SGHTA and CDR2 FQGNSA. There are 17 residues in the CDR3. Trimming removed 5 bases from V and 1 base from J, with 19 bases in between. Here the CDR3 reads CASSRLSGSMGTDTQYF. The CDR3 DNA follows: TGTGCCAGCAGCCGGTTAAGCGGGTCCATGGGCACAGATACGCAGTATTTT.

This clone was seen a single time. The genes are TRBV11-1 and TRBJ2-7; 10 bases are a match to TRBD1. The CDR3 extends over 17 amino acids. V lost 5 bases and J lost 4; bases outside the gene matches: 14. Per germline, CDR1 SGHAT and CDR2 FQDESV (reference sequence). The CDR3 protein is CASSQHSDRGRLYEQYF. CDR3 DNA sequence: TGTGCCAGCAGCCAACACTCAGACAGGGGGCGATTGTACGAGCAGTACTTC. Based on the CDR3 plus reference TRBV11-1 and TRBJ2-7, the full variable domain is EAEVAQSPRYKITEKSQAVAFWCDPISGHATLYWYRQILGQGPELLVQFQDESVVDDSQLPKDRFSAERLKGVDSTLKIQPAELGDSAMYLCASSQHSDRGRLYEQYFGPGTRLTVT.

The CDR3 DNA is TGCGCCAGCAGTTTTGGACAGTTAGGAAACACCATATATTTT. Translation gives CASSFGQLGNTIYF. The chain combines TRBV5-1 with TRBJ1-3; tentatively, D is TRBD1 (6 bases). Trimming pared 5 bases from V and 4 bases from J, leaving 13 bases between. CDR3 length: 14 residues. Germline CDR1 SGHRS, CDR2 YFSETQ.

The J gene is TRBJ1-3, the V gene TRBV30; D is possibly TRBD1 (5 bases). Germline V gene lookup returns CDR1 GTSNPN and CDR2 SVGIG (reference sequence). The CDR3 has 13 residues. The germline V and J ends were trimmed by 5 bases and 2 bases, with 10 bases remaining between them. As DNA, the CDR3 is TGTGCCTGGCGCCCGGGGGCTGGAAACACCATATATTTT. Amino acid sequence: CAWRPGAGNTIYF.

The genes are TRBV19 and TRBJ2-7; possibly TRBD2 for D (5 bases). The CDR3 length is 14 residues. The V and J ends lost 5 bases and 2 bases respectively, with 13 bases between them. Germline CDR1 and CDR2: LNHDA and SQIVND (reference sequence). For the CDR3, the DNA is TGTGCCAGTAGTTCCGGGAACCCCCCCTACGAGCAGTACTTC. Translating gives CASSSGNPPYEQYF.

Here the CDR3 reads CASSFGTGHNTEAFF. The CDR3 DNA is TGTGCCAGCAGCTTCGGGACAGGGCATAACACTGAAGCTTTCTTT. This rearrangement joins TRBV7-9 to TRBJ1-1, with 9 bases fitting TRBD1. CDR3 length: 15 residues. With V trimmed by 3 bases and J by 2 bases, 4 bases remained unmatched. CDR1 SEHNR and CDR2 FQNEAQ come from the germline V gene (reference sequence).

The rearrangement uses TRBV5-1 and TRBJ2-3, with 11 bases aligning to TRBD2. The CDR3 totals 15 residues. Germline lookup yields CDR1 SGHRS and CDR2 YFSETQ. Trimming took 3 bases from V and 3 from J; bases not matched to a gene: 3. CDR3 bases: TGCGCCAGCAGCTATCTAGCGGGAGGTACAGATACGCAGTATTTT. This translates into CASSYLAGGTDTQYF.

J is TRBJ2-5 and V is TRBV9; TRBD1 aligns across 12 bases. CDR1 SGDLS and CDR2 YYNGEE come from the germline V gene. V dropped 4 bases and J dropped 7; count of bases not matched to a gene: 11. The CDR3 has 16 residues. The CDR3 reads CASSIGGQGASGTQYF. The CDR3 DNA sequence: TGTGCCAGCAGCATTGGGGGACAGGGGGCTAGCGGGACCCAGTACTTC.

The chain is built from TRBV7-2 and TRBJ2-7; TRBD2 is a possible D gene (6 bases). The V gene's germline CDR1 is SGHTA and CDR2 FQGNSA. The CDR3 has 14 residues. V lost 1 base and J 2 bases, leaving 9 bases between the germline ends. The CDR3 DNA reads TGTGCCAGCAGCTTAGTGGGGGGAGCCTACGAGCAGTACTTC. It encodes CASSLVGGAYEQYF.

V usage is TRBV21-1 and J usage is TRBJ2-1; TRBD2 is the table's D call, not checked against the DNA. TRBV21-1 is a pseudogene locus. The CDR3 totals 15 residues. CDR3 residues: CASSSLAGGMNEQFF. CDR3 sequence (DNA): TGTGCCAGCAGCAGCCTAGCGGGAGGGATGAATGAGCAGTTCTTC.

CDR3 nucleotides: TGTGCCAGCAGCGCACGGGGACAGGGGGGTGGCTACACCTTC. It encodes CASSARGQGGGYTF. The rearrangement links TRBV7-3 to TRBJ1-2; 11 bases fit TRBD1. The CDR3 consists of 14 residues. In germline, CDR1 is SGHTA, CDR2 FQGTGA. With V trimmed by 5 bases and J by 7 bases, 6 bases remained unmatched.

This rearrangement joins TRBV6-5 to TRBJ1-2; D may be TRBD1 (6 bases). CDR1 is MNHEY and CDR2 is SVGAGI in the germline V gene. The CDR3 consists of 14 residues. Trimming stripped 6 bases from V and 4 bases from J, with 15 bases between. In DNA, the CDR3 is TGTGCCAGCAGCTCCCGGGGGGCGGCCTATGGCTACACCTTC. This sequence encodes CASSSRGAAYGYTF.

This clone was seen once. The gene calls are TRBV10-3 and TRBJ2-1, with 11 bases aligning to TRBD2. This CDR3 comprises 19 residues. V trimming: 5 bases; J trimming: 6 bases; junction bases outside the gene matches: 18. Per the germline V gene, CDR1 is ENHRY and CDR2 is SYGVKD. The CDR3 protein is CAISPWLGTSGRTGNEQFF. The CDR3 coding sequence is TGTGCCATCAGTCCCTGGCTGGGGACTAGCGGAAGGACGGGCAATGAGCAGTTCTTC.

The chain recombines TRBV7-2 with TRBJ1-5, with TRBD1 matching 8 bases. V was pared by 5 bases and J by 3 bases, with 9 bases of the junction left unmatched. Germline CDR1 is SGHTA and CDR2 is FQGNSA. CDR3 length: 16 amino acids. The DNA for the CDR3 is TGTGCCAGCAGCCAAAACAGGGGGTATCTCAATCAGCCCCAGCATTTT. Its protein is CASSQNRGYLNQPQHF.

This chain joins TRBV2 and TRBJ1-3, with no clear D. Trimming took off 4 bases at V and 2 bases at J, with 6 bases between the two ends. Germline lookup yields CDR1 SNHLY and CDR2 FYNNEI. The CDR3 has 13 residues. The CDR3 region is CASSADTGNTIYF. DNA of the CDR3: TGTGCCAGCAGTGCTGACACTGGAAACACCATATATTTT.

The chain carries TRBV2 and TRBJ2-1; 13 positions agree with TRBD2. Germline-derived CDR1 and CDR2 are SNHLY and FYNNEI. The CDR3 totals 16 residues. With 5 bases clipped from V and 6 bases from J, the junction kept 7 bases outside the gene matches. The CDR3 is CASSTRTSGGPNEQFF. The CDR3 nucleotides read TGTGCCAGCAGTACCCGGACTAGCGGGGGACCCAATGAGCAGTTCTTC.

The chain carries TRBV19 and TRBJ1-5, with a tentative D call TRBD1 (6 bases). The CDR3 runs 13 residues. V was pared by 6 bases and J by 8 bases, with 14 bases between. Germline lookup yields CDR1 LNHDA and CDR2 SQIVND (reference sequence). For the CDR3, the DNA is TGTGCCAGTAGCACAGGGATATTGAAGCCCCAGCATTTT. Translating it yields CASSTGILKPQHF.

The V call is TRBV9, the J call TRBJ2-7, with a weak D call TRBD1 (6 bases). V dropped 4 bases and J dropped 5 bases, with 13 bases sitting between them. The CDR3 consists of 13 residues. Germline assignment: CDR1 SGDLS and CDR2 YYNGEE. CDR3 region: CASSPQWDNEQYF. The CDR3 bases are TGTGCCAGCAGCCCACAGTGGGACAACGAGCAGTACTTC.

J is TRBJ2-1 and V is TRBV13; the D gene is possibly TRBD1 (6 bases). The V gene lost 0 bases and the J gene lost 4 bases, with 10 bases spanning the gap. CDR3 length: 15 residues. Germline V lookup: CDR1 PRHDT, CDR2 FYEKMQ (reference sequence). The CDR3, as DNA: TGTGCCAGCAGCTTAGGGCAGGGGCCTTACAATGAGCAGTTCTTC. Amino acid sequence: CASSLGQGPYNEQFF.

The chain combines TRBV9 with TRBJ2-5; TRBD1 is a possible D gene (5 bases). The V end lost 2 bases, the J end lost 1 base, and 15 bases lay between the germline ends. The CDR3 loop spans 16 amino acids. Looked up from germline, CDR1 is SGDLS and CDR2 is YYNGEE. The CDR3 DNA is TGTGCCAGCAGCGTTTCAGGGTCGGTCCCCCAAGAGACCCAGTACTTC. It is translated as CASSVSGSVPQETQYF.

The V gene is TRBV19, the J gene TRBJ1-4; 7 bases match TRBD1. The CDR3 consists of 15 residues. J was trimmed by 8 bases and V by 5 bases; bases with no gene match: 11. Germline V gene sequence: CDR1 LNHDA, CDR2 SQIVND (reference sequence). The CDR3 coding sequence is TGTGCCAGTAGTCCCTCGACAGGGCGGGCAGAAAAACTGTTTTTT. Protein: CASSPSTGRAEKLFF.

This chain connects TRBV11-3 to TRBJ1-5; possibly TRBD1 for D (6 bases). Germline CDR1 is SGHNT and CDR2 is YENEEA. V was clipped by 9 bases and J by 5 bases, with 29 bases between them. This CDR3 is 18 amino acids long. The CDR3 coding sequence is TGTGCCAGGACACAAGGGGAGGGGGACTCGTCATTAGATCAGCCCCAGCATTTT. The encoded protein is CARTQGEGDSSLDQPQHF.

This clone occurred a few times. This chain links TRBV7-2 with TRBJ2-5, with TRBD1 matching over 8 bases. The CDR3 is made up of 15 amino acids. With V trimmed by 5 bases and J by 4 bases, 9 bases remained unmatched. Germline V CDR1 and CDR2: SGHTA, FQGNSA. The CDR3 protein is CASSVGQALRETQYF. Here the CDR3 DNA reads TGTGCCAGCAGCGTGGGACAGGCTCTCCGAGAGACCCAGTACTTC.